The rows below give T cell receptor beta chains drawn from one sample of a study of T cell repertoires in cytomegalovirus infection. TCRdb re-called the reads through MiXCR, storing one row per CDR3 protein. In the table there are about 740,000 distinct CDR3 sequences, roughly 36% of which are singletons. The sample was PBMCs. Every receptor here comes from a human donor in good health (CMV status not recorded). Some clones in this sample may be carry-over from other donors' samples. Both conserved end residues are part of each CDR3. Each record gives: V gene, clone size, J gene, D gene, CDR3 DNA, CDR3 protein. The D gene is left open where the match is weak. Rows give clone size only sometimes, using once, few, many, or a class for an expanded clone.

TRBV6-1,many,TRBJ2-5,.,TGTGCCAGCAGTCCTACCTCCGGGACGAAAGAGACCCAGTACTTC,CASSPTSGTKETQYF
TRBV5-3,.,TRBJ2-2,TRBD1,TGTGCCAGCAGCATGGACAGGGCGAGTGGCACCGGGGAGCTGTTTTTT,CASSMDRASGTGELFF
TRBV20-1,.,TRBJ2-3,TRBD2,TGCAGTGCTAGCGGCGAGCGGGAGGGCCTCGCCCACACAGATACGCAGTATTTT,CSASGEREGLAHTDTQYF
TRBV7-2,.,TRBJ2-4,.,TGTGCCAGCAGCTCCCGGGGTCCCGGGGGAGCCAAAAACATTCAGTACTTC,CASSSRGPGGAKNIQYF
TRBV28,.,TRBJ1-2,.,TGTGCCAGCTCCCCCCCCGGAGCTCGGTATGGCTACACCTTC,CASSPPGARYGYTF
TRBV7-9,.,TRBJ2-7,.,TGTGCCAGCAATTCCCCGGACTACGAGCAGTACTTC,CASNSPDYEQYF
TRBV7-9,few,TRBJ1-1,.,TGTGCCAGCAGCCCTCGAGTTGGAGGGACTGAAGCTTTCTTT,CASSPRVGGTEAFF
TRBV6-5,few,TRBJ1-5,.,TGTGCCAGCAGCGGACAGCCCCGTATCAATCAGCCCCAGCATTTT,CASSGQPRINQPQHF
TRBV11-2,few,TRBJ2-7,.,TGTGCCAGCAGCTTAGTGAGCGGGCACTACGAGCAGTACTTC,CASSLVSGHYEQYF
TRBV6-2/TRBV6-3,few,TRBJ2-1,TRBD1,TGTGCCAGCAGTACGGGACAGGGTTTGAGTGAAGATGAGCAGTTCTTC,CASSTGQGLSEDEQFF
TRBV5-6,few,TRBJ2-2,TRBD2,TGTGCCAGCAGCTTCATGACTAGCGGGGCGACCGGGGAGCTGTTTTTT,CASSFMTSGATGELFF
TRBV28,few,TRBJ1-5,.,TGTGCCAGCAGTTTAGGTAGTCAGTTCAATCAGCCCCAGCATTTT,CASSLGSQFNQPQHF
TRBV11-3,.,TRBJ2-3,TRBD2,TGTGCCAGCGGAGCGGGGGGCCAAGATACGCAGTATTTT,CASGAGGQDTQYF
TRBV7-2,.,TRBJ2-3,TRBD2,TGTGCCAGCAGCCCCCGACCGGGACAACTCACTAGCGGGACCGGAACAGATACGCAGTATTTT,CASSPRPGQLTSGTGTDTQYF
TRBV19,.,TRBJ1-5,TRBD1,TGTGCCAGTAGTATTAGGGCAGGGGGCAGGGGCAATCAGCCCCAGCATTTT,CASSIRAGGRGNQPQHF
TRBV7-3,.,TRBJ2-1,.,TGTGCCAGCAGCCTTGGGGATCATTGGGCATCCTACAATGAGCAGTTCTTC,CASSLGDHWASYNEQFF
TRBV7-2,many,TRBJ2-3,.,TGTGCCAGCAGCTTAGATTTGCGGGATACGCAGTATTTT,CASSLDLRDTQYF
TRBV7-9,few,TRBJ1-1,.,TGTGCCAGCAGAACCGGCAGGGATGAAGCTTTCTTT,CASRTGRDEAFF
TRBV28,.,TRBJ2-1,.,TGTGCCAGCAGTTTATATGGGGGAAGCTCCTACAATGAGCAGTTCTTC,CASSLYGGSSYNEQFF
TRBV14,.,TRBJ2-7,.,TGTGCCAGCAGCCCAGGGTTTTCGCCCTACGAGCAGTACTTC,CASSPGFSPYEQYF
TRBV4-2,.,TRBJ2-7,TRBD2,TGTGCCAGCAGCCAAGAGACTAGCATCTACGAGCAGTACTTC,CASSQETSIYEQYF
TRBV7-6,many,TRBJ2-7,.,TGTGCCAGCAGCCCAACCGCTTTAGAGGGGTACGAGCAGTACTTC,CASSPTALEGYEQYF
TRBV4-1,many,TRBJ2-6,TRBD1,TGCGCCAGCAGCAGGGGACCGACAGGGAAAAGCTCTGGGGCCAACGTCCTGACTTTC,CASSRGPTGKSSGANVLTF
TRBV5-6,few,TRBJ2-2,.,TGTGCCAGCAGCCCGCTGGGTGACACCGGGGAGCTGTTTTTT,CASSPLGDTGELFF